These 4 T cell receptor beta chains originate from one sample sequenced in a study of T cells after posttransplantation cyclophosphamide. This table comes from immunoSEQ multiplex PCR, and its TCRdb copy is limited to in-frame clones, with some not included. Of tens of thousands of clones in the sample, around 93% were seen once. The sequencing input was PBMCs. The receptors were gathered from a woman in her 30s in good health and a related stem cell transplant donor.

The CDR3, as DNA: TGTGCCACAGGGGACAGCTCCTACAATGAGCAGTTCTTC. It specifies CATGDSSYNEQFF. V and J are TRBV19 and TRBJ2-1; TRBD1 aligns across 7 bases. Trimming cost V 10 bases and J 0 bases; bases outside gene matches: 3. Germline lookup yields CDR1 LNHDA and CDR2 SQIVND (reference sequence). The CDR3 has 13 residues.

The rearrangement links TRBV11-2 to TRBJ1-1; no clear D. Germline V lookup: CDR1 SGHAT, CDR2 FQNNGV. This CDR3 contains 15 residues. V shed 2 bases and J shed 11 bases, with 21 bases lying between them. DNA of the CDR3: TGTGCCAGCAGCTTAACTTGGGTAGTTCCGGGTTTTGCTTTCTTT. It codes for CASSLTWVVPGFAFF.

This chain uses TRBV7-8 with TRBJ2-1; 11 bases are a match to TRBD2. CDR1 is SGHVS and CDR2 is FQNEAQ in the germline V gene. V shed 7 bases, J shed 9 bases, and the junction held 8 bases outside the gene matches. The CDR3 runs to 14 residues. CDR3 loop: CASNVAGGPGEQFF. CDR3 coding DNA: TGTGCCAGCAACGTAGCGGGGGGGCCGGGTGAGCAGTTCTTC.

The chain is built from TRBV4-3 and TRBJ2-1, with 8 bases identical to TRBD2. Germline lookup yields CDR1 LGHNA and CDR2 YSLEER. V was pared by 1 base and J by 0 bases, with 5 bases of the junction left unmatched. This CDR3 comprises 17 residues. The CDR3 DNA is TGCGCCAGCAGCCAAGTACTTACTAGCGGCTCCTACAATGAGCAGTTCTTC. Translation gives CASSQVLTSGSYNEQFF.